This is a list of T cell receptor beta chains from one sample in a study of CD8+ T cells in alopecia areata. TCRdb keeps only in-frame clones here, not all; method: immunoSEQ multiplex PCR. This table holds more than 85,000 clones, around 44% found once. The sample consisted of CD4+ T cells sorted from blood. The receptors stem from a human donor with alopecia areata. CDR3s include the opening cysteine and the closing phenylalanine or tryptophan. D genes are given only for firm matches. Size is omitted from some rows. Given values are once, few, many or a class for expanded clones.

clone_size: few; v_call: TRBV9; d_call: -; j_call: TRBJ2-5; cdr3_aa: CASSPQVGPYQETQYF; cdr3_nt: TGTGCCAGCAGCCCCCAGGTGGGACCGTACCAAGAGACCCAGTACTTC
clone_size: -; v_call: TRBV5-1; d_call: -; j_call: TRBJ2-1; cdr3_aa: CASSLAWQGRNEQFF; cdr3_nt: TGCGCCAGCAGCTTGGCCTGGCAGGGGCGCAATGAGCAGTTCTTC
clone_size: few; v_call: TRBV29-1; d_call: TRBD2; j_call: TRBJ2-3; cdr3_aa: CSEDGGVSDTQYF; cdr3_nt: TGCAGCGAAGATGGGGGGGTGTCAGATACGCAGTATTTT
clone_size: -; v_call: TRBV29-1; d_call: TRBD1; j_call: TRBJ2-5; cdr3_aa: CSGRTGEETQYF; cdr3_nt: TGCAGCGGACGGACAGGGGAAGAGACCCAGTACTTC
clone_size: few; v_call: TRBV30; d_call: TRBD2; j_call: TRBJ2-3; cdr3_aa: CAWTWGSGTDTQYF; cdr3_nt: TGTGCCTGGACCTGGGGTAGCGGGACAGATACGCAGTATTTT
clone_size: few; v_call: TRBV28; d_call: -; j_call: TRBJ2-3; cdr3_aa: CASSFWTGGADTQYF; cdr3_nt: TGTGCCAGCAGTTTTTGGACAGGCGGGGCAGATACGCAGTATTTT
clone_size: -; v_call: TRBV7-2; d_call: -; j_call: TRBJ2-7; cdr3_aa: CASTFSQGFEQYF; cdr3_nt: TGTGCCAGCACCTTTTCTCAGGGTTTCGAGCAGTACTTC
clone_size: -; v_call: TRBV29-1; d_call: -; j_call: TRBJ1-1; cdr3_aa: CSVDRIVRTWPFF; cdr3_nt: TGCAGCGTTGACCGGATAGTCAGGACCTGGCCTTTCTTT
clone_size: many; v_call: TRBV5-1; d_call: -; j_call: TRBJ2-5; cdr3_aa: CASSSRDGYQETQYF; cdr3_nt: TGCGCCAGCAGCTCCCGGGACGGCTATCAAGAGACCCAGTACTTC
clone_size: -; v_call: TRBV30; d_call: -; j_call: TRBJ1-2; cdr3_aa: CAWSTGGRQSTF; cdr3_nt: TGTGCCTGGAGTACCGGGGGACGGCAAAGCACCTTC
clone_size: -; v_call: TRBV7-9; d_call: -; j_call: TRBJ2-7; cdr3_aa: CASSPPGTNLYEQYF; cdr3_nt: TGTGCCAGCAGCCCTCCCGGGACAAATCTTTACGAGCAGTACTTC